The text below deals with one T cell receptor (beta chain). Its matching antigen is unknown. A roughly 130-subject validation cohort, separate from the roughly 680-subject first cohort, supplied the donors. The entry originates in a study of cytomegalovirus exposure and HLA in healthy donors. Findings of the study overall: Diagnosis of cytomegalovirus status made by the classifier reportedly showed high specificity and sensitivity. Specific recognition of CMV antigens was confirmed in vitro for a few chains (all CMV-associated).

The method was immunoSEQ multiplex PCR; TCRdb's version includes in-frame clones alone and lacks a portion of them. The sample lists about 160,000 clones; roughly 89% were seen once. The TCR sequence derives from a woman between 18 and 29 years old in good health and CMV-seropositive. The sample comprised PBMCs.

The CDR3 nucleotides are TGTGCCAGTAATTCTCTGCACCTGGTTCAGGCGGCCGGGACAGGGATCCCAGATACGCAGTATTTT. Translating it yields CASNSLHLVQAAGTGIPDTQYF. The rearrangement uses TRBV19 and TRBJ2-3; 9 bases fit TRBD1. This CDR3 has 22 residues. The ends lost 7 bases at V and 4 bases at J; junction bases unmatched: 30. Germline V gene data show CDR1 as LNHDA and CDR2 as SQIVND (reference sequence).